This T cell receptor (beta chain) came from a study of shared clonotypes between healthy human individuals. V was trimmed by 0 bases and J by 13 bases, leaving 10 bases between them. This CDR3 contains 12 residues. From germline, CDR1 is MGHRA and CDR2 YSYEKL. Naivety among CD8 cells was defined by CD45RO negativity and positive CCR7 selection, thereby excluding terminally differentiated effector memory CD45RA+ cells. Adults of Caucasian background living in Nashville, Tennessee made up all donors. Across several immunoSEQ plates, the genomic DNA of each subset was split evenly. Assay: immunoSEQ multiplex PCR; the TCRdb copy retains only in-frame clones and omits some. This sample carries around 610,000 clones, 95% to 96% of them seen once, and the ten largest clones take around 0.1%.

Sequences were obtained from naive CD8+ T cells sorted from blood. The receptor was derived from a woman in her twenties or thirties in good health. The chain joins TRBV4-1 to TRBJ2-1; D is unclear. The CDR3 protein is CASSQDELEQFF. The CDR3 bases are TGCGCCAGCAGCCAAGATGAGCTAGAACAGTTCTTC.